The clone carrying this TCR beta chain has a single count. As yet, its antigen is unknown. It was with a sample-barcoded 5' primer and a J-beta primer mix that a second PCR of roughly 7 to 11 cycles was run. Each CDR3 protein is one row after TCRdb ran MiXCR on the 5' RACE reads. The sample records 380,000 or so distinct CDR3 sequences, about 49% being singletons. The extraction recovered at least 6 micrograms of total RNA per sample. Trimming took off 5 bases at V and 7 bases at J, with 19 bases between the two ends. Germline-derived CDR1 and CDR2 are SGHTA and FQGNSA. This CDR3 is 15 amino acids long. This record comes from a study of blood T cells in healthy people across ages. The study, taken as a whole, reports: Since the PBMCs were unsorted, naive and antigen-experienced cells could not be conclusively compared.

The sequencing input was blood. J is TRBJ2-3 and V is TRBV7-2; D is perhaps TRBD1 or TRBD2 (6 bases each). The clonotype comes from a man between 60 and 75 years old in good health. The CDR3 is CASSPSFGGTNTQYF. CDR3 in DNA: TGTGCCAGCAGCCCTTCGTTCGGGGGCACGAATACGCAGTATTTT.